This TCR beta chain was captured by sequencing in a study of identical twins. Germline V gene lookup returns CDR1 SGHRS and CDR2 YFSETQ. With V trimmed by 1 base and J by 10 bases, 3 bases remained unmatched. The CDR3 contains 15 residues. TCRdb fed the 5' RACE reads into MiXCR, producing one record per CDR3 protein. The sample carries approximately 220,000 distinct CDR3 sequences, roughly 9.4% recorded once. Study observations and caveats: Excess twin sharing in beta out-of-frame sequences was weaker.

This clonotype was observed a few times. What it binds is not known. The origin of this receptor is a woman aged 18 to 35 in good health. This chain joins TRBV5-1 and TRBJ1-6, with 12 nucleotides matching TRBD1. The sequencing input was memory (CD45RO+) T cells sorted from blood. Here the CDR3 reads CASSLSGTGGSPLHF. Here the CDR3 DNA reads TGCGCCAGCAGCTTGTCCGGGACAGGGGGCTCACCCCTCCACTTT.